The T cell receptor beta chain described here comes from a study of blood T cells in healthy people across ages. Study summary: T cells yielded about one barcoded beta molecule per two cells through template switching. Findings and caveats of the study: A strong correlation was found between TCR beta diversity and the percentage of naive T cells.

Then a second PCR, running roughly 7 to 11 cycles, was carried out with a sample-barcoded 5' primer and a J-beta primer mix. TCRdb redid the calling of the 5' RACE reads with MiXCR, one entry per CDR3 protein. This sample carries 1.5 million to 2 million distinct CDR3 sequences, approximately 32% of them seen once, and the ten largest clones take about 10%. PBMCs numbering at least 6.5 million were isolated per sample. Details on this clonotype: What it binds is not known.

This receptor was identified in a woman aged 25 to 45 in good health. Sequencing input: blood.

The CDR3 DNA sequence: TGTGCCAGCAGTGAAGAGGACGAGCAGTACTTC. Translating gives CASSEEDEQYF. This rearrangement joins TRBV6-6 to TRBJ2-7; D is unclear. V lost 5 bases and J 5 bases, leaving 7 bases between the germline ends. The CDR3 consists of 11 residues. Germline assignment: CDR1 MNHNY and CDR2 SVGAGI (reference sequence).